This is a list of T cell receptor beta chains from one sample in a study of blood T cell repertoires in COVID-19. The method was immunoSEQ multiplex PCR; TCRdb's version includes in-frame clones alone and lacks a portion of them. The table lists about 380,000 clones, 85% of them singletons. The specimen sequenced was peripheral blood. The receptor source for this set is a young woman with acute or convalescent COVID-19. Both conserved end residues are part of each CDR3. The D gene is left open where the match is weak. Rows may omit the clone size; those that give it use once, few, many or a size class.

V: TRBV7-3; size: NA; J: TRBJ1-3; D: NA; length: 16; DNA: TGTGCCAGCAGCCAGAGAACAGGGAGCTCTGGAAACACCATATATTTT; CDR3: CASSQRTGSSGNTIYF
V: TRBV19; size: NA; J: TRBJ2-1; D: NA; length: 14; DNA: TGTGCCAGTACTAGAAAGGCAGAGTACAATGAGCAGTTCTTC; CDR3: CASTRKAEYNEQFF
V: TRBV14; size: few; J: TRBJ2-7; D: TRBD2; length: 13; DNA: TGTGCCAGCAGCCGGACTAGCGGTTACGAGCAGTACTTC; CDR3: CASSRTSGYEQYF
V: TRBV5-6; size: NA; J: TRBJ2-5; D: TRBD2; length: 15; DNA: TGTGCCAGCAGTCGGACTAGCGGGGCCCAAGAGACCCAGTACTTC; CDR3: CASSRTSGAQETQYF
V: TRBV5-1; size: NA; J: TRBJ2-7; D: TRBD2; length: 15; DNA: TGCGCCAGCAACGTTCTAGCGGGGGGGTGGAGCGAGCAGTACTTC; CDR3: CASNVLAGGWSEQYF
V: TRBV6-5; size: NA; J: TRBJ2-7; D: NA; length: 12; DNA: TGTGCCAGCAGTACAGGGTTTTTCGAGCAGTACTTC; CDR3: CASSTGFFEQYF
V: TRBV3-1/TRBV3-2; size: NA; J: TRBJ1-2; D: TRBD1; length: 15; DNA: TGTGCCAGCAGCCATCCCGGGACAGGCGATTATGGCTACACCTTC; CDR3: CASSHPGTGDYGYTF
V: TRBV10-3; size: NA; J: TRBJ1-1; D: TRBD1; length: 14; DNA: TGTGCCATCAGTGAAACAGGGGTGAACACTGAAGCTTTCTTT; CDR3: CAISETGVNTEAFF
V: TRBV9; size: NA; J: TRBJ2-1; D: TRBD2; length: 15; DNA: TGTGCCAGCGGCCCACCTAGCGGGGCAAACAATGAGCAGTTCTTC; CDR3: CASGPPSGANNEQFF
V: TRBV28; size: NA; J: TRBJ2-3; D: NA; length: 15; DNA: TGTGCCAGCAGTTTCGTCGGGACTAGCACAGATACGCAGTATTTT; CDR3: CASSFVGTSTDTQYF
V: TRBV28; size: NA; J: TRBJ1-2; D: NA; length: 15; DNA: TGTGCCAGCAGCTTCTTCCCCCGGGGTCTCTATGGCTACACCTTC; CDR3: CASSFFPRGLYGYTF
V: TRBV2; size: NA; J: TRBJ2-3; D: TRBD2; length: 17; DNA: TGTGCCAGTTATTTTATTAGGACTAGCGGGGGGGGAGATACGCAGTATTTT; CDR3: CASYFIRTSGGGDTQYF
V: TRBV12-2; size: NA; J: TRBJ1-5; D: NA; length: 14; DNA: TGTGCAAGTCGCTTATTTCTATTTAATCAGCCCCAGCATTTT; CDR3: CASRLFLFNQPQHF
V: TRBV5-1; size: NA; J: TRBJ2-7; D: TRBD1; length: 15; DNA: TGCGCCAGCAGCTTGGAATGGACAGGGTCGGACGAGCAGTACTTC; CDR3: CASSLEWTGSDEQYF
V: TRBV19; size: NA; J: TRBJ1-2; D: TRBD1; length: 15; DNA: TGTGCCAGTAGTATAGGCGGGGACAGAGTCTATGGCTACACCTTC; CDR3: CASSIGGDRVYGYTF
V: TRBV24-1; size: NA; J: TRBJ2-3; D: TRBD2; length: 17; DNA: TGTGCCACCAGTGATTCATCGCGGGGGGGACCCGCGGATACGCAGTATTTT; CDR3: CATSDSSRGGPADTQYF
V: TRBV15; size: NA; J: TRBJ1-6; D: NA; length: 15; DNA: TGTGCCACCAGCAGAGTAGGGCAGGGCAATTCACCCCTCCACTTT; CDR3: CATSRVGQGNSPLHF
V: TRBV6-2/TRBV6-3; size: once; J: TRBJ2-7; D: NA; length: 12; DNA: TGTGCCAGCAGTCAGGCTACCTACGAGCAGTACTTC; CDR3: CASSQATYEQYF
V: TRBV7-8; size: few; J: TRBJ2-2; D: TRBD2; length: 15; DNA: TGTGCCAGCAGCTATCTAGCGGGAGATGACGGGGAGCTGTTTTTT; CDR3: CASSYLAGDDGELFF
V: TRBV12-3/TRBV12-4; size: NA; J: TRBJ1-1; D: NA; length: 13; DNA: TGTGCCAGCAGTCCTCAGGGAAACACTGAAGCTTTCTTT; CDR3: CASSPQGNTEAFF
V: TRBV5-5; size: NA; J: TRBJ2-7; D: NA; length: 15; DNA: TGTGCCAGCAGCTTGGCCCTTCAGGGCTTGTACGAGCAGTACTTC; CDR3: CASSLALQGLYEQYF
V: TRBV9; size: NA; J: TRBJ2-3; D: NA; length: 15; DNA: TGTGCCAGCAGCGAGGACTCGAGACGGTTGGATACGCAGTATTTT; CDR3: CASSEDSRRLDTQYF
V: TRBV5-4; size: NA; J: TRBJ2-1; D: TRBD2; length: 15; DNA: TGTGCCAGCAGCTTAGGTAGCGGGAGTGGTAATGAGCAGTTCTTC; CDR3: CASSLGSGSGNEQFF
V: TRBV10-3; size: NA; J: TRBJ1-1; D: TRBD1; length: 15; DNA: TGTGCCATCAGTGAGTCCGACAGGGGCTTGACTGAAGCTTTCTTT; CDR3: CAISESDRGLTEAFF
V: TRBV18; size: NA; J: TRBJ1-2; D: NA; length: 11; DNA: TGTGCCAGCTCACCCAGGGAAGGCTACACCTTC; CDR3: CASSPREGYTF
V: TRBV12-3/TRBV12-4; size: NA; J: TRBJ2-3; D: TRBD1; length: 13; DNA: TGTGCCAGCAGCAGACACAGGGGAGATACGCAGTATTTT; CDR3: CASSRHRGDTQYF
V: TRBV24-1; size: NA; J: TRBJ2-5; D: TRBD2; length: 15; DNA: TGTGCCACCAGTGCACTTGGGGGGGACCAAGAGACCCAGTACTTC; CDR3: CATSALGGDQETQYF
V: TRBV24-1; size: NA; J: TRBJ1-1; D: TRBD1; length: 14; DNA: TGTGCCACCAGCCCAGGGGGAATGAACACTGAAGCTTTCTTT; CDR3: CATSPGGMNTEAFF
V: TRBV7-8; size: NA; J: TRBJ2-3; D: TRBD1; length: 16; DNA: TGTGCCAGCAGCTTAGGGGGACAGGGGTCTTTCTTTACGCAGTATTTT; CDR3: CASSLGGQGSFFTQYF
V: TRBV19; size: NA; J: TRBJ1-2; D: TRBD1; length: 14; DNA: TGTGCCAGTAGACGACAGGGGGCTAACTATGGCTACACCTTC; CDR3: CASRRQGANYGYTF
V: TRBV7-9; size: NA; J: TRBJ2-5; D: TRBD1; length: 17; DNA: TGTGCCAGCAGCTTAGGGAGGTGGGACAGGGGTCAAGAGACCCAGTACTTC; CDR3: CASSLGRWDRGQETQYF
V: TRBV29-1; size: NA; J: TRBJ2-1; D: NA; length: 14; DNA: TGCAGCTCGATAGACTCCGGGAGCGATGAAGAGCAGTTCTTC; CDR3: CSSIDSGSDEEQFF
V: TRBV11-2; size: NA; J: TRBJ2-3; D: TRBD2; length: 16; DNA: TGTGCCAGCAGCCACGGTGCGGGAGGGCCGGGAGATACGCAGTATTTT; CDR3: CASSHGAGGPGDTQYF
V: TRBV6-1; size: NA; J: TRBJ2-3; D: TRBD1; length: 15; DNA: TGTGCCAGCAGTGACCAGACAGGGGAGACAGATACGCAGTATTTT; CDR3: CASSDQTGETDTQYF
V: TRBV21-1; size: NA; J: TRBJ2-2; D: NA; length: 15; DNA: TGTGCCAGCAACCCCTTCGCTCGCAGCACCGGGGAGCTGTTTTTT; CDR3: CASNPFARSTGELFF
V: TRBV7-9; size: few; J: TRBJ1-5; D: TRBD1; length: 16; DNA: TGTGCCAGCAGCTCGACAGGGGGCAATAGCAATCAGCCCCAGCATTTT; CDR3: CASSSTGGNSNQPQHF
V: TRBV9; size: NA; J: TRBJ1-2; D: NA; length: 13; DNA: TGTGCCAGCAGCGCCCAGAAGGGAGATGGCTACACCTTC; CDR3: CASSAQKGDGYTF
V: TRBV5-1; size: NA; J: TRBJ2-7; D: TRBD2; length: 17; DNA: TGCGCCAGCCACATCGGACTAGCGGGAGTCTATCAGTACGAGCAGTACTTC; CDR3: CASHIGLAGVYQYEQYF
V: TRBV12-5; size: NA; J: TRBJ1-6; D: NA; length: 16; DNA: TGTGCTAGTGGTTTACCCCCTCGCAGAGAGGATTCACCCCTCCACTTT; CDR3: CASGLPPRREDSPLHF
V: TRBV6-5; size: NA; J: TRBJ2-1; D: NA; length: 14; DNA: TGTGCCAGCAGTTACTCGATCCGGAGTGATGAGCAGTTCTTC; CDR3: CASSYSIRSDEQFF
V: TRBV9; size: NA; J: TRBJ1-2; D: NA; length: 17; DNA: TGTGCCAGCAGCCCCTACCATTCGACAGGCGGCCTCTATGGCTACACCTTC; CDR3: CASSPYHSTGGLYGYTF
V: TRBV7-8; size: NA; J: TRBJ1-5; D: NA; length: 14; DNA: TGTGCCAGCAGCTCCAAGAGTTCGGGTCAGCCCCAGCATTTT; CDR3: CASSSKSSGQPQHF
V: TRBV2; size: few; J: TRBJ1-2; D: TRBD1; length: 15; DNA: TGTGCCAGCAGTGCCCCATGGACAGGGGACTATGGCTACACCTTC; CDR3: CASSAPWTGDYGYTF
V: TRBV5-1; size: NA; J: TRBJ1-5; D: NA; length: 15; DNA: TGCGCCAGCAGCTTGGATAGCCAGACCAATCAGCCCCAGCATTTT; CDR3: CASSLDSQTNQPQHF
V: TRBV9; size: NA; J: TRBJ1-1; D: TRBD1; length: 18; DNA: TGTGCCAGCAGCCGACCCCCCGGACAGGGCTTCATGAACACTGAAGCTTTCTTT; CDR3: CASSRPPGQGFMNTEAFF
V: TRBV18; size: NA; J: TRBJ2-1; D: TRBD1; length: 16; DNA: TGTGCCAGCTCACGGCCAGGACAGGGGGCAGTGGATGAGCAGTTCTTC; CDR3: CASSRPGQGAVDEQFF
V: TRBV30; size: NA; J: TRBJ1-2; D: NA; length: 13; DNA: TGTGCCTGGAGTGTTGATGGGGGCGATGGCTACACCTTC; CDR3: CAWSVDGGDGYTF
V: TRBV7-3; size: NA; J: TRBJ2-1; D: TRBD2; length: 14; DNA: TGTGCCAGCAGCACCGGGACTAGCGGGAATGAGCAGTTCTTC; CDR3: CASSTGTSGNEQFF